Listed here are 8 T cell receptor beta chains from one sample, sequenced in a study of human T cells and chemical hapten exposure. One entry per CDR3 protein results from TCRdb running MiXCR on the RACE reads. The sample records tens of thousands of distinct CDR3 sequences, 8.5% being singletons. The time point: patch test 2, 6 weeks after DPC sensitization. Treatment meaning: therapeutic diphenylcyclopropenone sensitization with weekly scalp DPC. The input for sequencing was whole blood, taken in connection with sensitization to the hapten diphenylcyclopropenone (DPC). The receptors were gathered from a woman between 50 and 59 years old with alopecia areata. Some clones in this sample may be carry-over from other donors' samples.

This clonotype was seen a handful of times. The CDR3 bases are TGTGCCATCAGTGAGTCGGGAGCAGGGATGTACCAAGAGACCCAGTACTTC. The encoded protein is CAISESGAGMYQETQYF. The chain employs TRBV10-3 and TRBJ2-5, with D perhaps TRBD1 or TRBD2 (5 bases each). The CDR3 loop spans 17 amino acids. V lost 0 bases, J lost 0 bases, and 14 bases lay in between. The germline gives CDR1 ENHRY, CDR2 SYGVKD.

This rearrangement joins TRBV6-5 to TRBJ2-3, with D maybe TRBD2 (6 bases). Trimming shortened V by 6 bases and J by 4 bases, and 17 bases separated the two germline ends. Germline V gene sequence: CDR1 MNHEY, CDR2 SVGAGI. This CDR3 has 15 residues. CDR3: CASSLGPEGADTQYF. CDR3 coding DNA: TGTGCCAGCAGCCTGGGACCGGAGGGCGCAGATACGCAGTATTTT.

The V and J genes are TRBV12-3 or TRBV12-4 and TRBJ2-3; 11 nucleotides line up with TRBD2. This CDR3 is built from 15 residues. The J segment lost 8 bases and the V segment lost 6 bases, leaving 10 bases of the junction unmatched. CDR3 sequence reads: CASSSTSGGRTTQYF. CDR3 nucleotide sequence: TGTGCCAGCAGCTCCACTAGCGGGGGCCGAACTACGCAGTATTTT.

CDR3 in amino acids: CASIRTGLTYEQYF. The CDR3 region has the DNA TGTGCCAGCATCCGGACAGGTCTAACCTACGAGCAGTACTTC. The V call is TRBV11-3, the J call TRBJ2-7; 7 nucleotides agree with TRBD1. V trimming: 7 bases; J trimming: 2 bases; junction bases outside the gene matches: 8. CDR3 length equals 14 residues. In germline, CDR1 is SGHNT, CDR2 YENEEA. Variable domain in full (rest from reference TRBV11-3 and TRBJ2-7): EAGVVQSPRYKIIEKKQPVAFWCNPISGHNTLYWYLQNLGQGPELLIRYENEEAVDDSQLPKDRFSAERLKGVDSTLKIQPAELGDSAVYLCASIRTGLTYEQYFGPGTRLTVT.

This clonotype was seen more than once but under ten times. The chain is built from TRBV24-1 and TRBJ2-2; TRBD1 aligns across 10 bases. The length of the CDR3 is 16 residues. Germline CDR1 is KGHDR and CDR2 is SFDVKD. The trim removed 12 bases at V and 4 bases at J, leaving 13 bases unmatched. Here the CDR3 DNA reads TGTGCCGGGGACAGGGGACTTGCAAGACGCACCGGGGAGCTGTTTTTT. Protein product: CAGDRGLARRTGELFF.

V is TRBV12-3 or TRBV12-4 and J is TRBJ1-1, with D unresolved. V was clipped by 3 bases and J by 1 base, with 6 bases between them. The CDR3 has 13 residues. The CDR3 region is CASSFLENTEAFF. The CDR3 nucleotides read TGTGCCAGCAGTTTTTTAGAGAACACTGAAGCTTTCTTT.

This clonotype was seen at least ten times. The J gene is TRBJ2-3, the V gene TRBV20-1; 9 bases line up with TRBD2. V trimming: 3 bases; J trimming: 7 bases; junction bases outside the gene matches: 8. The CDR3 length is 14 residues. Germline assignment: CDR1 DFQATT and CDR2 SNEGSKA (reference sequence). The DNA of the CDR3 is TGCAGTGCTAGTTTCGCGGGGGGGCTTCATACGCAGTATTTT. As protein: CSASFAGGLHTQYF.

About this clonotype itself: A much larger clone lies a single base off, so this may be a read error. The gene calls are TRBV7-9 and TRBJ1-1; D unclear. CDR3 length equals 14 residues. Germline loops: CDR1 SEHNR, CDR2 FQNEAQ (reference sequence). The CDR3 sequence is CVSSRREANTEAFF. The CDR3, as DNA: TGTGTCAGCAGCAGGAGGGAGGCGAACACTGAAGCTTTCTTT. The entire variable domain, with the rest obtained from reference TRBV7-9 and TRBJ1-1, is as follows: DTGVSQNPRHKITKRGQNVTFRCDPISEHNRLYWYRQTLGQGPEFLTYFQNEAQLEKSRLLSDRFSAERPKGSFSTLEIQRTEQGDSAMYLCVSSRREANTEAFFGQGTRLTVV.